These 17 T cell receptor beta chains were all obtained from the same sample, sequenced in a study of T-cell reconstitution after alpha-beta-depleted transplantation in children. The TCRbeta library incorporated unique molecular identifiers. TCRdb reanalysed the PCR reads using MiXCR and keeps one entry per CDR3 protein. Here the sample spans 200,000 to 250,000 distinct CDR3 sequences, less than 9% being singletons. Sequenced material: PBMCs, mostly from graft donor cells, taken 180 days after TCRalphabeta/CD19-depleted stem cell transplant. These receptors were collected from a male patient aged 10 to 17 who had a stem cell transplant for acute lymphoblastic leukemia, so the T cells may come from the graft donor.

This clonotype has ten or more counts. This chain uses TRBV29-1 with TRBJ2-3, with 9 bases fitting TRBD2. The CDR3 has 14 amino acids. The germline gives CDR1 SQVTM, CDR2 ANQGSEA. V trimming: 3 bases; J trimming: 2 bases; junction bases outside the gene matches: 3. The CDR3 sequence is CSVDGGGDTDTQYF. The CDR3 nucleotides read TGCAGCGTTGATGGCGGGGGGGACACAGATACGCAGTATTTT.

This clonotype was detected many times. V and J are TRBV20-1 and TRBJ2-1, with 7 positions matching TRBD1. The CDR3 is made up of 13 amino acids. Trimming at V came to 7 bases and at J to 7 bases, leaving 10 bases not matched to a gene. The germline V gene has CDR1 DFQATT and CDR2 SNEGSKA (reference sequence). CDR3 sequence: CSGTTGNSNEQFF. The DNA of the CDR3 is TGCAGTGGTACGACAGGGAACAGTAATGAGCAGTTCTTC.

This clonotype came up many times. The gene calls are TRBV7-8 and TRBJ1-1; 7 bases are shared with TRBD1. V was clipped by 4 bases and J by 6 bases; unmatched bases: 8. Per the germline V gene, CDR1 is SGHVS and CDR2 is FQNEAQ. CDR3 length: 14 amino acids. For the CDR3, the DNA is TGTGCCAGCAGCTACCTAGACAGGGAGGCTGAAGCTTTCTTT. Its translation: CASSYLDREAEAFF.

The table lists this clonotype with many counts. The V and J genes are TRBV28 and TRBJ2-7; D is undetermined. Germline CDR1 is MDHEN and CDR2 is SYDVKM. The CDR3 contains 13 residues. V shed 6 bases and J shed 4 bases, with 13 bases lying between them. The DNA of the CDR3 is TGTGCCAGCAGCCTGCTTGGGGTATACGAGCAGTACTTC. The encoded protein is CASSLLGVYEQYF.

Worth noting for this clonotype: This may arise from a read error, as a much more abundant clone is one base away. This chain connects TRBV11-2 to TRBJ2-5; 7 positions agree with TRBD2. Germline lookup yields CDR1 SGHAT and CDR2 FQNNGV. The CDR3 runs to 14 residues. Written as DNA, the CDR3 is TGTGCCAGCAGCTTAAGGACTAGTGGGGAGACCGAGTACTTC. Its translation: CASSLRTSGETEYF.

This clonotype was counted only a few times. This chain uses TRBV6-5 with TRBJ2-3, with 7 bases lining up with TRBD2. This CDR3 has 14 residues. V lost 4 bases to trimming and J lost 4 bases; unmatched junction nucleotides: 5. The germline V gene encodes CDR1 MNHEY and CDR2 SVGAGI. DNA of the CDR3: TGTGCCAGCAGTTCACTCGGGGGGTCAGATACGCAGTATTTT. This encodes CASSSLGGSDTQYF.

This clonotype has at least ten counts. The chain is built from TRBV4-2 and TRBJ2-2; TRBD2 agrees at 12 bases. The J segment lost 0 bases and the V segment lost 4 bases, leaving 3 bases of the junction unmatched. Germline V gene data show CDR1 as LGHNA and CDR2 as YNFKEQ. CDR3 length: 17 residues. The CDR3 bases are TGTGCCAGCAGCCGGGGACTAGCGGGTTCGAACACCGGGGAGCTGTTTTTT. Residues: CASSRGLAGSNTGELFF.

In its sample, this clonotype was seen many times. The V call is TRBV25-1, the J call TRBJ1-6; D possibly corresponds to TRBD1 (6 bases). From germline, CDR1 is MGHDK and CDR2 SYGVNS. The V end was cut by 0 bases, the J end by 8 bases, with 14 bases between. CDR3 length: 16 residues. The CDR3 sequence is CASSEYRAGADSPLHF. Here the CDR3 DNA reads TGTGCCAGCAGTGAATATAGAGCGGGGGCGGATTCACCCCTCCACTTT.

There are many counts of this clonotype. The V gene is TRBV4-3, the J gene TRBJ2-7; D not certain. Trimming removed 0 bases from V and 0 bases from J, with 6 bases in between. The CDR3 spans 14 residues. Germline-derived CDR1 and CDR2 are LGHNA and YSLEER. The CDR3 DNA reads TGCGCCAGCAGCCAAGAGACATCCTCCTACGAGCAGTACTTC. As protein: CASSQETSSYEQYF.

This clonotype showed up many times. The chain employs TRBV7-9 and TRBJ2-7; TRBD1 might be the D (6 bases). The germline gives CDR1 SEHNR, CDR2 FQNEAQ (reference sequence). Trimming took off 1 base at V and 0 bases at J, with 10 bases between the two ends. There are 15 residues in the CDR3. The CDR3 sequence is CASSLEGHPSYEQYF. CDR3 DNA sequence: TGTGCCAGCAGCTTAGAGGGACATCCCTCCTACGAGCAGTACTTC.

This clonotype was recorded at least ten times. Written as DNA, the CDR3 is TGTGCCAGCAGCACCTCATTACCCTCCGGGGAGCTGTTTTTT. This sequence encodes CASSTSLPSGELFF. The chain recombines TRBV12-3 or TRBV12-4 with TRBJ2-2, with D uncertain. Trimming left V 6 bases short and J 6 bases short, with 14 bases between. This CDR3 is 14 amino acids long.

There are many counts of this clonotype. V usage is TRBV6-5 and J usage is TRBJ2-3, with 13 bases identical to TRBD2. The CDR3 totals 17 residues. V lost 4 bases, J lost 5 bases, and 9 bases stayed unmatched. Germline values: CDR1 MNHEY, CDR2 SVGAGI. CDR3 DNA sequence: TGTGCCAGCAGTTCCCGCCGACTAGCGGGAGGACAAGATACGCAGTATTTT. This gives the protein CASSSRRLAGGQDTQYF.

This clonotype was seen many times. The rearrangement links TRBV28 to TRBJ1-1, with D possibly being TRBD1 (5 bases). Trimming left V 6 bases short and J 7 bases short, with 12 bases between. Germline V gene data show CDR1 as MDHEN and CDR2 as SYDVKM. The length of the CDR3 is 12 residues. The CDR3 region is CASRTPGLEAFF. DNA of the CDR3: TGTGCCAGCAGGACTCCGGGACTTGAAGCTTTCTTT. Variable domain in full (rest from reference TRBV28 and TRBJ1-1): DVKVTQSSRYLVKRTGEKVFLECVQDMDHENMFWYRQDPGLGLRLIYFSYDVKMKEKGDIPEGYSVSREKKERFSLILESASTNQTSMYLCASRTPGLEAFFGQGTRLTVV.

This clonotype was counted only a few times. V usage is TRBV19 and J usage is TRBJ2-7; D is unclear. V lost 3 bases and J lost 7, with 19 bases in between. CDR1 and CDR2 (germline): LNHDA, SQIVND (reference sequence). The CDR3 contains 15 residues. The CDR3: CASSIDVSPLLEQYF. CDR3 DNA: TGTGCCAGTAGTATCGATGTTTCCCCCTTACTGGAGCAGTACTTC.

This clonotype was seen at least ten times. The chain joins TRBV2 to TRBJ2-5; 11 bases agree with TRBD2. Looked up from germline, CDR1 is SNHLY and CDR2 is FYNNEI. The CDR3 is 16 residues long. Unmatched junction bases numbered 10, after V lost 5 bases and J lost 5 bases. CDR3 bases: TGTGCCAGCAGTTTACTAGCGGGAGCGGCTTGGGAGACCCAGTACTTC. This sequence encodes CASSLLAGAAWETQYF.

This clonotype was counted ten times or more. The genes are TRBV28 and TRBJ2-7; 10 bases are a match to TRBD2. Germline assignment: CDR1 MDHEN and CDR2 SYDVKM. The CDR3 totals 17 residues. Trimming took 5 bases from V and 3 from J; bases not matched to a gene: 13. The CDR3 here is CASSRGSGRARRYEQYF. The CDR3 coding sequence is TGTGCCAGCAGTCGGGGGAGCGGGAGGGCTAGACGCTACGAGCAGTACTTC.

Ten or more counts support this clonotype. The gene calls are TRBV12-3 or TRBV12-4 and TRBJ1-5; D possibly corresponds to TRBD1 (5 bases). The CDR3 totals 15 residues. V was cut by 10 bases and J by 3 bases, with 19 bases left in between. The CDR3 region has the DNA TGTGCCACCAACCCGGCGCAGGGTTCCAATCAGCCCCAGCATTTT. Its protein product is CATNPAQGSNQPQHF.